This TCR beta chain was recorded in a study of blood T cell repertoires in COVID-19. Those enrolled in Seattle joined during active infection and were followed longitudinally afterward. Germline V gene sequence: CDR1 SGHTA, CDR2 FQGNSA. The CDR3 loop spans 14 amino acids. V gave up 1 base and J gave up 7 bases, with 11 bases separating them. Original data processing: Amplification of reference gene primers provided the estimated nucleated cell counts. Using immunoSEQ multiplex PCR, the repertoire was profiled, and TCRdb retains in-frame clones only, with some absent. That table furnishes V, J and clone size, whereas the DNA furnished D and trimming. The repertoire holds about 310,000 clones, with around 89% as singletons.

The genes are TRBV7-2 and TRBJ2-1, with D possibly being TRBD1 (6 bases). Input material: peripheral blood. This receptor was identified in a woman aged 40-49 years with COVID-19, enrolled during active disease. CDR3 sequence: CASSLVFTGNEQFF. The CDR3 coding sequence is TGTGCCAGCAGCTTAGTTTTTACAGGGAATGAGCAGTTCTTC.